This TCR beta chain was captured by sequencing in a study of T cells in Graves' hyperthyroidism and ophthalmopathy. Many counts were recorded for this clonotype. The CDR3 is made up of 14 amino acids. Per the germline V gene, CDR1 is SGHRS and CDR2 is YFSETQ. Trimming removed 7 bases from V and 2 bases from J, with 15 bases in between. Amplified TCR beta CDR3 regions derived from RNA transcripts. Researchers ran a first-round RT-PCR on the TCR CDR3 using the HTBI primer set. TCRdb re-derived calls from the multiplex PCR reads in MiXCR, one entry per CDR3 protein. The sample holds 400,000 or so distinct CDR3 sequences, roughly 13% seen once.

The chain recombines TRBV5-1 with TRBJ1-1, with D maybe TRBD1 (6 bases). The source of this sequence is a man aged 50 to 59 with Graves' ophthalmopathy. Specimen: blood. The CDR3 here is CASGPGTPNTEAFF. For the CDR3, the DNA is TGCGCCAGCGGCCCCGGGACACCAAACACTGAAGCTTTCTTT.